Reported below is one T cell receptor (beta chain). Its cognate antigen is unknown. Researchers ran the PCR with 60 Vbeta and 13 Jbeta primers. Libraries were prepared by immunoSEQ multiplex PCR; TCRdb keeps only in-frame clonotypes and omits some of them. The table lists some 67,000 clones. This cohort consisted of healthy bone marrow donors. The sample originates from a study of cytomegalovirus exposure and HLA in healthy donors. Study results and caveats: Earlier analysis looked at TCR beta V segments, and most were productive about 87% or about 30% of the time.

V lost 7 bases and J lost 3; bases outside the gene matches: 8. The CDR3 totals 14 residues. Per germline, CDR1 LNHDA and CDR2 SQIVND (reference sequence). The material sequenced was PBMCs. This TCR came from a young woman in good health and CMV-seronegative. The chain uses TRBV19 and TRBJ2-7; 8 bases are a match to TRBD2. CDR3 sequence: CASTLAGGVYEQYF. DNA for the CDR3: TGTGCCAGTACATTGGCGGGGGGCGTCTACGAGCAGTACTTC.